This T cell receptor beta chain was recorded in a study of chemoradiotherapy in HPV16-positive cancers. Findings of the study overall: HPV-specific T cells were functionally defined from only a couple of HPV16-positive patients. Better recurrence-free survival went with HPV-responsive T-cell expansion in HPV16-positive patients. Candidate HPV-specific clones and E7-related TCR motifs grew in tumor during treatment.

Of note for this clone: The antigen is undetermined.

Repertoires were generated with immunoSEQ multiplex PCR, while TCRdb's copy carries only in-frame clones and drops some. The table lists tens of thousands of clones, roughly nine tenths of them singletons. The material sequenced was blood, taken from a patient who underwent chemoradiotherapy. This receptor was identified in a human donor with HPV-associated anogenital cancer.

DNA of the CDR3: TGTGCCAGCAGTTACTCGGTCCCTCTTAATGAAAAACTGTTTTTT. It codes for CASSYSVPLNEKLFF. The gene calls are TRBV6-6 and TRBJ1-4; D is ambiguous. Looked up from germline, CDR1 is MNHNY and CDR2 is SVGAGI (reference sequence). The CDR3 consists of 15 residues. V shed 0 bases and J shed 4 bases, with 9 bases lying between them.